The T cell receptor beta chain described here comes from a study of shared clonotypes between healthy human individuals (TCRdb year 2020). Study-wide context: Two women and a few men aged 18 to 49 years were included in the cohort. Between about 0.9 and 10 billion PBMCs per donor were obtained by leukapheresis. Different laboratories and diverse techniques were used to prepare libraries and sequence TCR repertoires, to increase sequencing depth and limit assay-specific biases. For each donor, CD4 naive and CD4 memory were each given three plates, CD8 naive was given two plates, and CD8 memory was given one plate. The study deeply sequenced blood TCR repertoires of roughly five healthy adults to estimate repertoire size and the extent of clonotype sharing between individuals.

General study outcomes and caveats: The genetic and exposure-history diversity represented was limited by the small number of donors. Clonotypes shared by all four sorted-subset donors showed higher generation probabilities than non-shared clonotypes. Larger estimated clonotype richness was generally found for naive subsets than for memory subsets. Across a few donors, 4.5% to 6.5% of naive CD4, roughly 3.5% of naive CD8, roughly 2.3% of memory CD4, and 0.4% to 0.45% of memory CD8 clonotypes were shared. Incomplete sequencing was indicated by rarefaction of sorted-subset datasets, despite the large sequencing depth. Sampling was restricted to blood, and TCR repertoires in tissues likely differ from the TCR repertoires found in blood. Pairwise subsampling led to the expectation that sequencing depth would affect the degree of clonotype sharing among donors.

Comment on this clone: Its antigen has not been determined. No base quality values were provided; no much bigger clone lies one nucleotide off.

Using the deep immunoSEQ assay, multiplex PCR amplified TCR CDR3 regions from genomic DNA. Extracted genomic DNA from each cell subset was distributed evenly across all wells of several immunoSEQ 96-well plates, and each plate was treated as a replicate. For sorted subsets, around 0.2 ug genomic DNA, equal to approximately 30,000 T cell genomes, was loaded into each replicate PCR. Purified libraries were measured with a Qubit 3.0 fluorometer, size-checked on a Bioanalyzer 2100, and measured again with the KAPA Library Quantification kit. A separate single-read 150-cycle Illumina NextSeq 550 flow cell was used to sequence each immunoSEQ 96-well plate. Per the original workflow: Because only junctional sequences without quality scores were contained in the immunoSEQ output, filtering matching that applied to full-length reads could not be performed. Sequences were annotated with PyIR, a Python wrapper for IgBLAST v1.9, and V/J genes and CDR3 were assigned using IMGT germline references. Any read was removed if the V/J assignment was weak (E-value above 1e-6), the CDR3 was missing, or the read contained stop codons, out-of-frame junctions, or ambiguous translated residues. V3J clonotypes were defined as sequences sharing an identical inferred V gene, J gene, and CDR3 amino acid sequence. The percentage overlap between two repertoires was calculated by dividing the number of shared unique clonotypes by the size of the smaller repertoire. Three approaches were used to assess repertoire richness: RTK rarefaction, the Chao1 estimator, and Recon v2.1 estimates of unobserved clonotypes. Generation probabilities were computed with OLGA for all TCRbeta clonotypes obtained by the gDNA method from four donors. TCRdb provides this immuneACCESS table in a form limited to in-frame rearrangements. Some clones are lacking; in checked studies, under half of them reflect an unresolved V gene, and why the rest are absent is not known. V and J calls and clone size are copied from that table; D and trimming were computed from the DNA. The table for this sample lists some 1.1 million clones; 60% to 80% of them were counted only once. 0.85% to 1% of the sample lies in the top ten.

V drops 2 bases and J drops 2 bases, leaving 14 bases in between. As encoded in the germline V gene, CDR1 is SGHRS while CDR2 is YFSETQ. Taken from cysteine to phenylalanine, the CDR3 has 15 residues. Here the CDR3 DNA is all that survives: 45 bases in frame from base 1. Donors were healthy HIV-negative adults with no recently reported acute infections or vaccinations. All donors were Caucasian adults living in Nashville, Tennessee, USA. CD4+ T cells were enriched by magnetic negative selection, after which naive cells were positively selected on CD45RA and the negative fraction was taken as the memory subset. Blood was collected by leukapheresis, and PBMCs were isolated by Ficoll-Histopaque density gradient centrifugation and then cryopreserved in liquid nitrogen vapor phase. Analytical flow cytometry was used to check the purity and quantity of every magnetically sorted T cell population. Each sorted fraction had its genomic DNA isolated and then quantified by UV absorbance on a Nanodrop 2000c.

Sequenced sample: memory CD4+ T cells from PBMCs. The sample's cell subset or site label, in plain terms: CD45RA-negative fraction. The rearranged segments are TRBV5-1 and TRBJ2-7; no confident D gene assignment can be made. This TCR was sampled from a man in his late teens or twenties in good health. Some clones in this sample may be carry-over from other donors' samples. The CDR3 has the sequence CASSLTQAYAYEQYF. The DNA is as follows: TGCGCCAGCAGCTTAACCCAGGCTTATGCCTACGAGCAGTACTTC.